Following are 21 T cell receptor beta chains from one sample sequenced in a study of blood T cell repertoires in COVID-19. Libraries were prepared by immunoSEQ multiplex PCR; TCRdb keeps only in-frame clonotypes and omits some of them. This table holds approximately 150,000 clones, about 80% found once. Sequencing was done on a sample of PBMCs or T cells enriched from blood (not recorded which). These receptors all come from a woman aged 70-85 years in a cohort exposed to, infected with or recovered from COVID-19 (not recorded which).

As to this clone: At one boundary the junction diverges from the germline segment, which might be a read error. The chain carries TRBV18 and TRBJ2-7; no reliable D call. From germline, CDR1 is KGHSH and CDR2 LQKENI. This CDR3 contains 14 residues. This CDR3 reads CASSPGLATYEQYF. CDR3 DNA sequence: TGTGCCAGCTCACCAGGGTTAGCCACCTATGAGCAGTACTTC. Together with reference TRBV18 and TRBJ2-7, the CDR3 gives the full variable domain: NAGVMQNPRHLVRRRGQEARLRCSPMKGHSHVYWYRQLPEEGLKFMVYLQKENIIDESGMPKERFSAEFPKEGPSILRIQQVVRGDSAAYFCASSPGLATYEQYFGPGTRLTVT.

The chain links TRBV4-3 to TRBJ2-2; 9 bases fit TRBD2. V gave up 0 bases and J gave up 7 bases; unmatched junction bases: 6. CDR3 length: 16 amino acids. Looked up from germline, CDR1 is LGHNA and CDR2 is YSLEER. Written as DNA, the CDR3 is TGCGCCAGCAGCCAAGAAGGTAGCGGGAGAATCGGGGAGCTGTTTTTT. Its protein product is CASSQEGSGRIGELFF.

The chain couples TRBV19 to TRBJ2-2; no firm D call. Germline V CDR1 and CDR2: LNHDA, SQIVND (reference sequence). The CDR3 contains 16 residues. The V end was cut by 3 bases, the J end by 3 bases, with 14 bases between. The CDR3, as DNA: TGTGCCAGTAGTATTTTACGGGTAGTGCACACCGGGGAGCTGTTTTTT. Amino acids: CASSILRVVHTGELFF.

J is TRBJ2-2 and V is TRBV5-1, with 8 bases aligning to TRBD2. V lost 2 bases to trimming and J lost 3 bases; unmatched junction nucleotides: 6. The CDR3 extends over 16 amino acids. From germline, CDR1 is SGHRS and CDR2 YFSETQ. In DNA, the CDR3 is TGCGCCAGCAGCTTTACGGGACTAGGGGACACCGGGGAGCTGTTTTTT. This codes for CASSFTGLGDTGELFF.

This chain uses TRBV19 with TRBJ2-7, with 8 nucleotides matching TRBD1. The germline CDR1 and CDR2 sequences are LNHDA and SQIVND (reference sequence). V lost 0 bases and J lost 4; bases outside the gene matches: 2. The CDR3 loop spans 14 amino acids. The CDR3 DNA is TGTGCCAGTAGTATAGACAGGGGGCCTTACGAGCAGTACTTC. Its translation: CASSIDRGPYEQYF.

V is TRBV6-2 or TRBV6-3 and J is TRBJ1-1; D remains ambiguous. Germline V gene lookup returns CDR1 MNHEY and CDR2 SVGEGT. This CDR3 has 12 amino acids. V was cut by 2 bases and J by 5 bases, with 6 bases left in between. The CDR3 nucleotides read TGTGCCAGCAGTTACCTTAAAACTGAAGCTTTCTTT. Residues: CASSYLKTEAFF.

This clone showed up just a few times. The genes are TRBV18 and TRBJ2-7, with TRBD2 identical over 16 bases. The length of the CDR3 is 16 residues. Unmatched junction bases numbered 6, after V lost 5 bases and J lost 5 bases. Germline V gene lookup returns CDR1 KGHSH and CDR2 LQKENI. DNA for the CDR3: TGTGCCAGCTCAGCGGGACTAGCGGGAGGGAGGGACGAGCAGTACTTC. This translates into CASSAGLAGGRDEQYF. Using reference TRBV18 and TRBJ2-7 for the parts outside the CDR3, the full variable domain is NAGVMQNPRHLVRRRGQEARLRCSPMKGHSHVYWYRQLPEEGLKFMVYLQKENIIDESGMPKERFSAEFPKEGPSILRIQQVVRGDSAAYFCASSAGLAGGRDEQYFGPGTRLTVT.

A few counts support this clone. The rearrangement links TRBV5-1 to TRBJ2-1, with 10 bases fitting TRBD2. V gave up 4 bases and J gave up 11 bases; unmatched junction bases: 12. The CDR3 is 15 residues long. CDR1 and CDR2 (germline): SGHRS, YFSETQ. CDR3 amino acids: CASSPRESSGRKQFF. The CDR3 nucleotides are TGCGCCAGCAGCCCTCGGGAGAGTAGCGGGAGGAAGCAGTTCTTC.

A single count supports this clone. The CDR3, as DNA: TGTGCCAGCAGATTAACAGGGGCCGGGGAGCTGTTTTTT. Amino acids: CASRLTGAGELFF. The chain employs TRBV12-3 or TRBV12-4 and TRBJ2-2; 7 nucleotides line up with TRBD1. CDR3 length: 13 residues. Trimming removed 6 bases from V and 6 bases from J; junction bases left unmatched: 4.

V usage is TRBV7-9 and J usage is TRBJ2-1, with 7 bases fitting TRBD2. CDR1 is SEHNR and CDR2 is FQNEAQ in the germline V gene (reference sequence). CDR3 length equals 19 residues. Trimming at V came to 2 bases and at J to 5 bases, leaving 18 bases not matched to a gene. CDR3 DNA sequence: TGTGCCAGCAGCTTACCTCAGGGCGGGAGCACCGAAGGAAACAATGAGCAGTTCTTC. Its protein product is CASSLPQGGSTEGNNEQFF.

The J gene is TRBJ2-5, the V gene TRBV5-1; 11 bases agree with TRBD2. The V and J ends lost 4 bases and 4 bases, in that order; junction bases with no gene match: 6. Germline V lookup: CDR1 SGHRS, CDR2 YFSETQ. The CDR3 totals 15 residues. The CDR3: CASSNSLAGVETQYF. CDR3 nucleotide sequence: TGCGCCAGCAGCAACTCACTAGCGGGAGTAGAGACCCAGTACTTC.

As concerns this clone: The sample contains more than one DNA sequence encoding this CDR3. The chain couples TRBV28 to TRBJ2-6, with 7 bases aligning to TRBD2. The CDR3 is made up of 16 amino acids. The germline gives CDR1 MDHEN, CDR2 SYDVKM. After removal of 0 bases from V and 2 bases from J, the junction contained 1 base not matched to a gene. The CDR3 loop reads CASSLWGGTGANVLTF. The CDR3 coding sequence is TGTGCCAGCAGTTTATGGGGAGGGACTGGGGCCAACGTCCTGACTTTC.

The chain links TRBV20-1 to TRBJ2-2; D is ambiguous. This CDR3 is 11 amino acids long. Germline CDR1 DFQATT, CDR2 SNEGSKA (reference sequence). V lost 5 bases and J lost 2, with 3 bases in between. The chain's CDR3 is CSAHNTGELFF. The CDR3 nucleotides are TGCAGTGCTCATAACACCGGGGAGCTGTTTTTT.

The chain links TRBV5-1 to TRBJ2-3; tentatively, D is TRBD2 (6 bases). Trimming removed 4 bases from V and 0 bases from J, with 12 bases in between. The CDR3 is 15 residues long. Germline-derived CDR1 and CDR2 are SGHRS and YFSETQ. CDR3: CASSVRGDSTDTQYF. The CDR3 DNA reads TGCGCCAGCAGCGTCCGCGGGGACAGCACAGATACGCAGTATTTT.

This sequence joins TRBV28 and TRBJ1-5, with D tentatively TRBD1 (6 bases). V was pared by 6 bases and J by 7 bases, with 22 bases between. The CDR3 sequence is 16 residues long. Germline lookup yields CDR1 MDHEN and CDR2 SYDVKM. The CDR3 region has the DNA TGTGCCAGCAGCACTTCCTCCCTGGGGGCGCGGCAGCCCCAGCATTTT. It is translated as CASSTSSLGARQPQHF.

The chain carries TRBV7-6 and TRBJ1-3, with D perhaps matching TRBD1 (5 bases). Germline V CDR1 and CDR2: SGHVS, FNYEAQ. V was pared by 4 bases and J by 4 bases, with 23 bases between. The CDR3 contains 18 residues. CDR3 protein: CASSSDPPGRRGGNTIYF. In nucleotides, the CDR3 is TGTGCCAGCAGCTCGGATCCCCCCGGACGGAGGGGAGGAAACACCATATATTTT.

The CDR3 here is CASSYSPGGMGNEQFF. The CDR3 DNA is TGTGCCAGCAGTTACTCACCCGGCGGGATGGGGAATGAGCAGTTCTTC. V usage is TRBV6-2 or TRBV6-3 and J usage is TRBJ2-1, with D possibly TRBD2 on 6 matching bases. The CDR3 has 16 amino acids. Germline V gene sequence: CDR1 MNHEY, CDR2 SVGEGT. Trimming shortened V by 0 bases and J by 7 bases, and 16 bases separated the two germline ends.

The chain links TRBV5-1 to TRBJ1-1; the match to TRBD1 covers 9 bases. The CDR3 has 16 amino acids. V shed 9 bases and J 1 base; nucleotides not matched to a gene: 13. Germline V gene data show CDR1 as SGHRS and CDR2 as YFSETQ. DNA for the CDR3: TGCGCCACTTCGGATGGAACAGGGGGCCGGAACACTGAAGCTTTCTTT. Protein product: CATSDGTGGRNTEAFF.

This chain uses TRBV29-1 with TRBJ2-7, with 10 bases lining up with TRBD1. The CDR3 totals 14 residues. V dropped 7 bases and J dropped 3; count of bases not matched to a gene: 9. Germline CDR1 reads SQVTM; CDR2 reads ANQGSEA. The DNA of the CDR3 is TGCAGCGCTAGAAGGGGGGACAGGGGCTACGAGCAGTACTTC. This codes for CSARRGDRGYEQYF.

The count of this clone is one. V usage is TRBV2 and J usage is TRBJ1-1, with a weak D call TRBD1 (5 bases). Trimming took 7 bases from V and 3 from J, leaving 12 bases between them. Germline assignment: CDR1 SNHLY and CDR2 FYNNEI. The CDR3 consists of 13 residues. DNA of the CDR3: TGTGCCAGCAACCCGGACACATACACTGAAGCTTTCTTT. Amino acids: CASNPDTYTEAFF.

As to this clone: Other DNA sequences from this sample encode an identical CDR3 as well. The chain combines TRBV5-1 with TRBJ2-5, with 11 bases matching TRBD1. Per germline, CDR1 SGHRS and CDR2 YFSETQ. Germline trimming cut 2 bases from V and 4 bases from J; bases unmatched to any gene: 1. The CDR3 length is 14 residues. CDR3: CASSFGTGGETQYF. The CDR3 coding sequence is TGCGCCAGCAGCTTTGGGACAGGGGGAGAGACCCAGTACTTC.